Below, one T cell receptor (beta chain) is given with its context. This sample was taken from a study of blood T cell repertoires in COVID-19. Study context: Material from acute and convalescent COVID-19 was sourced from the United States, Italy and Spain. Nucleic acid was either cDNA or gDNA, and it came from T cells, B-cell-depleted T cells, or PBMCs.

J gave up 4 bases and V 1 base, and 4 bases lay outside the gene matches. The germline V gene has CDR1 SGDLS and CDR2 YYNGEE. The CDR3 totals 17 residues. Per the original methods: Amplification from reference gene primers served as the basis for estimated nucleated cell counts. Produced via immunoSEQ multiplex PCR; TCRdb's table is partial and in-frame only. The DNA was the basis for D and trimming; V, J and clone size are from that table. This table holds roughly 150,000 clones, roughly 80% found once. The receptor's source is a man aged 55 to 70 with acute or convalescent COVID-19. Sequencing input: peripheral blood. The chain links TRBV9 to TRBJ2-3; 15 positions match TRBD2. In DNA form, the CDR3 reads TGTGCCAGCAGCGTACCGGGACTAGCGGGAGGACCAGATACGCAGTATTTT. It is translated as CASSVPGLAGGPDTQYF. Supplemented by reference TRBV9 and TRBJ2-3, the full variable domain reads DSGVTQTPKHLITATGQRVTLRCSPRSGDLSVYWYQQSLDQGLQFLIQYYNGEERAKGNILERFSAQQFPDLHSELNLSSLELGDSALYFCASSVPGLAGGPDTQYFGPGTRLTVL.